This T cell receptor beta chain emerged from a study of cytomegalovirus exposure and HLA in healthy donors. The CDR3 length is 16 residues. V lost 6 bases to trimming and J lost 0 bases; unmatched junction nucleotides: 6. Germline CDR1 and CDR2: SGHTA and FQGTGA. With respect to this clone: No antigen is known for it.

The study ran its PCR with 60 Vbeta and 13 Jbeta primers. Profiled with immunoSEQ multiplex PCR; TCRdb holds only in-frame clones, not every one. Here the sample spans over 65,000 clones, 70% to 80% being singletons. Study results and limitations: Cytomegalovirus status was reportedly diagnosed by the classifier with high sensitivity and specificity. In an earlier analysis, about 87% or about 30%: the productive usage of most TCR beta V segments. Only CMV serostatus was available as immune exposure information. In a later analysis, parvovirus B19, influenza, CMV and Epstein-Barr virus appeared linked to several top co-occurrence clusters.

The clonotype was recovered from a man over 45 in good health and CMV-seronegative. The specimen sequenced was PBMCs. V gene TRBV7-3 combines with J gene TRBJ1-3, with 9 bases that match TRBD1. The CDR3 DNA follows: TGTGCCAGCAGTACAGGGGGCCCCTCCTCTGGAAACACCATATATTTT. Its translation: CASSTGGPSSGNTIYF.